One T cell receptor (beta chain) is described in this entry. Germline loops: CDR1 SGHVS, CDR2 FQNEAQ. This CDR3 is built from 14 residues. Trimming stripped 0 bases from V and 4 bases from J, with 9 bases between. Only in-frame clones appear in the TCRdb table, and some are missing; sequencing was by immunoSEQ multiplex PCR. The sample lists about 5,000 clones; 95% to 97% were seen once. This sample was included in a study of naive CD8 T cells in extremely preterm neonates. This sequence joins TRBV7-8 and TRBJ1-1; TRBD1 is a possible D gene (5 bases). The sample consisted of naive CD8+ T cells from blood. This TCR was sampled from a human donor in good health. As DNA, the CDR3 is TGTGCCAGCAGCTTAGCGGGGCGGGGCACTGAAGCTTTCTTT. Translation: CASSLAGRGTEAFF.